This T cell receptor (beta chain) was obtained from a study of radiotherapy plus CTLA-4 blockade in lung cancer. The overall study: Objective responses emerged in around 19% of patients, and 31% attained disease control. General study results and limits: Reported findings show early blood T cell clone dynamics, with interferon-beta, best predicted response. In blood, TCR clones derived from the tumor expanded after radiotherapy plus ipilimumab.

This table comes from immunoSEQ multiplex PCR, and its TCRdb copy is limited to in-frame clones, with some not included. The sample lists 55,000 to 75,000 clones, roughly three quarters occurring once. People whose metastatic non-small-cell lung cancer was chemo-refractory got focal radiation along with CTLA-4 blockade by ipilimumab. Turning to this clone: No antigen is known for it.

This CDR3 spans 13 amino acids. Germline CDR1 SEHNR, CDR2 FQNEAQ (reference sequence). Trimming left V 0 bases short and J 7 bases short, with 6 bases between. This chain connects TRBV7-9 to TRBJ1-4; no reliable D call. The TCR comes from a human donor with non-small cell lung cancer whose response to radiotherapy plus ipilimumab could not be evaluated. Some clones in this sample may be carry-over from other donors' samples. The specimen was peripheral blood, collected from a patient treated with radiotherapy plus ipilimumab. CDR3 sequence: CASSLAHGEKLFF. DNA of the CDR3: TGTGCCAGCAGCTTAGCGCACGGTGAAAAACTGTTTTTT.